This is a list of T cell receptor beta chains from one sample in a study of T cell changes during pregnancy in multiple sclerosis. Profiling relied on immunoSEQ multiplex PCR, and the TCRdb table lists in-frame clones only, not all of them. Of about 31,000 clones in the sample, around 89% were seen once. The specimen comprised CD8+ T cells from peripheral blood mononuclear cells, sampled in the second trimester of pregnancy. Receptors originate from a female donor with multiple sclerosis, enrolled in a pregnancy study. Each CDR3 is given with its conserved first and last residue. Fields, in order: V gene, clone size, J gene, D gene, CDR3 protein, CDR3 DNA. A D gene is named only where the DNA matches it firmly. The size field is filled for only some rows; it gives once, few, many or a size class.

>TRBV27|once|TRBJ2-1|NA
CASSLRRDGYNEQFF
TGTGCCAGCAGTTTGAGGCGGGACGGCTACAATGAGCAGTTCTTC
>TRBV4-3|NA|TRBJ2-7|NA
CASSQETKVPYEQYF
TGCGCCAGCAGCCAAGAAACAAAAGTCCCCTACGAGCAGTACTTC
>TRBV7-9|NA|TRBJ2-7|NA
CASSPHREKQYF
TGTGCCAGCAGCCCCCACAGGGAGAAGCAGTACTTC
>TRBV6-6|NA|TRBJ2-2|TRBD1
CASSRGQGVAGELFF
TGTGCCAGCAGCCGTGGACAGGGAGTAGCCGGGGAGCTGTTTTTT
>TRBV19|NA|TRBJ2-1|NA
CASSTLGGNEQFF
TGTGCCAGTAGTACTTTAGGGGGTAATGAGCAGTTCTTC
>TRBV13|NA|TRBJ2-1|TRBD2
CASSFGTSGYNEQFF
TGTGCCAGCAGCTTTGGGACTAGCGGCTACAATGAGCAGTTCTTC
>TRBV9|NA|TRBJ2-3|TRBD2
CASSLPGLAGEDTQYF
TGTGCCAGCAGCCTTCCAGGACTAGCGGGAGAAGATACGCAGTATTTT
>TRBV2|NA|TRBJ2-5|NA
CASSTEMDGSNQETQYF
TGTGCCAGCAGTACGGAAATGGACGGGAGTAACCAAGAGACCCAGTACTTC
>TRBV6-4|NA|TRBJ2-7|NA
CASRTWCPEQYF
TGTGCCAGCAGGACATGGTGTCCCGAGCAGTACTTC
>TRBV18|NA|TRBJ2-2|NA
CASSPPRTYGGTGELFF
TGTGCCAGCTCACCACCACGGACTTACGGCGGCACCGGGGAGCTGTTTTTT
>TRBV5-6|NA|TRBJ2-7|NA
CASSGVGQLYEQYF
TGTGCCAGCAGCGGGGTTGGACAGCTCTACGAGCAGTACTTC
>TRBV10-3|once|TRBJ2-1|NA
CAISDGTNHYNEQFF
TGTGCCATCAGTGACGGGACAAACCACTACAATGAGCAGTTCTTC
>TRBV7-9|NA|TRBJ2-5|TRBD2
CASSLPGGETQYF
TGTGCCAGCAGCTTACCCGGGGGGGAGACCCAGTACTTC
>TRBV10-3|NA|TRBJ1-1|TRBD1
CAISTGAGSTEAFF
TGTGCCATCAGTACAGGGGCCGGAAGCACTGAAGCTTTCTTT
>TRBV2|NA|TRBJ1-1|TRBD1
CASRATRTGTTAVAFF
TGTGCCAGCAGAGCCACGCGGACAGGGACTACCGCTGTAGCTTTCTTT
>TRBV13|NA|TRBJ2-5|NA
CASSQRTAKETQYF
TGTGCCAGCAGCCAACGGACAGCCAAAGAGACCCAGTACTTC
>TRBV29-1|NA|TRBJ2-7|TRBD2
CSVGLAGSYEQYF
TGCAGCGTGGGACTAGCGGGGTCCTACGAGCAGTACTTC
>TRBV4-1|NA|TRBJ1-5|NA
CASGRGSNQPQHF
TGCGCCAGTGGCAGGGGTAGCAATCAGCCCCAGCATTTT
>TRBV4-1|NA|TRBJ2-1|TRBD2
CASSPLAGGYYNEQFF
TGCGCCAGCAGCCCGTTAGCGGGAGGGTACTACAATGAGCAGTTCTTC
>TRBV2|NA|TRBJ2-1|TRBD1
CASSEVNRGQSAYNEQFF
TGTGCCAGCAGTGAAGTAAATAGGGGGCAATCGGCCTACAATGAGCAGTTCTTC
>TRBV11-2|NA|TRBJ1-1|NA
CASSLGGGDEAFF
TGTGCCAGCAGCTTAGGGGGCGGCGATGAAGCTTTCTTT
>TRBV4-1|NA|TRBJ1-2|NA
CASSQVVRIEEGYTF
TGCGCCAGCAGCCAAGTGGTACGGATCGAGGAGGGCTACACCTTC
>TRBV27|once|TRBJ1-5|TRBD1
CASSATGGHSQPQHF
TGTGCCAGCAGTGCTACAGGGGGCCATAGTCAGCCCCAGCATTTT
>TRBV13|once|TRBJ2-1|TRBD2
CASSRGRGNYNEQFF
TGTGCCAGCAGCCGCGGGAGAGGTAACTACAATGAGCAGTTCTTC
>TRBV19|NA|TRBJ1-5|NA
CASSILDFSNQPQHF
TGTGCCAGTAGTATTCTGGACTTTAGCAATCAGCCCCAGCATTTT
>TRBV10-3|NA|TRBJ2-5|TRBD2
CAIGASGSPETQYF
TGTGCCATCGGGGCTAGCGGGTCTCCAGAGACCCAGTACTTC
>TRBV11-1|NA|TRBJ2-1|NA
CASSELYIYNEQFF
TGTGCCAGCAGCGAACTTTATATTTACAATGAGCAGTTCTTC
>TRBV27|NA|TRBJ2-1|TRBD2
CASSSGLATANEQFF
TGTGCCAGCAGTTCCGGACTAGCAACCGCCAATGAGCAGTTCTTC
>TRBV4-2|NA|TRBJ2-1|TRBD2
CASSQDEGSGRARNEQFF
TGTGCCAGCAGCCAAGACGAGGGAAGCGGGAGGGCACGCAATGAGCAGTTCTTC
>TRBV7-9|NA|TRBJ2-1|TRBD1
CASSLAGGPVEPNEQFF
TGTGCCAGCAGCTTAGCAGGGGGCCCTGTTGAGCCTAATGAGCAGTTCTTC
>TRBV28|NA|TRBJ2-1|NA
CASGASSYNEQFF
TGTGCCAGCGGGGCTAGCTCCTACAATGAGCAGTTCTTC
>TRBV7-9|NA|TRBJ2-7|TRBD1
CASSLGDRVFYEQYF
TGTGCCAGCAGCTTAGGGGACAGGGTTTTCTACGAGCAGTACTTC
>TRBV5-1|NA|TRBJ2-7|NA
CASSLAESYQQYF
TGCGCCAGCAGCTTGGCCGAGTCCTACCAGCAGTACTTC
>TRBV5-4|NA|TRBJ2-3|NA
CASRETSLDTQYF
TGTGCCAGCAGGGAAACTAGTCTGGATACGCAGTATTTT
>TRBV4-3|NA|TRBJ2-7|NA
CASSPGRADLSYEQYF
TGCGCCAGCAGCCCCGGGCGGGCGGACCTCTCCTACGAGCAGTACTTC
>TRBV4-1|NA|TRBJ2-1|TRBD2
CASSQGLAGGSTYNEQFF
TGCGCCAGCAGCCAAGGACTAGCGGGAGGGAGTACCTACAATGAGCAGTTCTTC
>TRBV19|NA|TRBJ1-5|TRBD1
CASSLGTGALESNQPQHF
TGTGCCAGTAGTCTCGGGACAGGAGCTCTCGAGAGCAATCAGCCCCAGCATTTT
>TRBV6-5|NA|TRBJ1-5|NA
CASSYAGGGQPQHF
TGTGCCAGCAGTTACGCGGGTGGTGGTCAGCCCCAGCATTTT
>TRBV28|once|TRBJ2-6|TRBD1
CASSPQRDHRGLVGANVLTF
TGTGCCAGCAGCCCCCAGCGAGATCACAGGGGGCTGGTAGGGGCCAACGTCCTGACTTTC
>TRBV7-9|NA|TRBJ2-1|NA
CASSLGVAGSGTWNEQFF
TGTGCCAGCAGCTTAGGAGTCGCCGGAAGCGGTACTTGGAATGAGCAGTTCTTC
>TRBV27|NA|TRBJ2-5|TRBD1
CASSGQGQETQYF
TGTGCCAGCAGCGGACAGGGTCAAGAGACCCAGTACTTC